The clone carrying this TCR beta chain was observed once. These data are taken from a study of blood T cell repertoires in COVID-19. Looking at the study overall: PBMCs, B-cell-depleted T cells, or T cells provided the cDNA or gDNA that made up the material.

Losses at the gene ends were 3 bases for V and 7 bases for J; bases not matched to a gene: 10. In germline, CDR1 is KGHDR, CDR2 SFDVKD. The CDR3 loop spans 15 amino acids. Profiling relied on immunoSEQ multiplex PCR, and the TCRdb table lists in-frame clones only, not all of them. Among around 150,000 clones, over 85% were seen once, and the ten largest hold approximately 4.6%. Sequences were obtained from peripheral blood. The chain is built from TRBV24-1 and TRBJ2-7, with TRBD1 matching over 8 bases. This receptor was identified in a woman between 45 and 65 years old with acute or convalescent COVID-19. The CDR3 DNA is TGTGCCACCAGTGATGCCGGGACAGGTTCCGTGGAGCAGTACTTC. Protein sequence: CATSDAGTGSVEQYF.